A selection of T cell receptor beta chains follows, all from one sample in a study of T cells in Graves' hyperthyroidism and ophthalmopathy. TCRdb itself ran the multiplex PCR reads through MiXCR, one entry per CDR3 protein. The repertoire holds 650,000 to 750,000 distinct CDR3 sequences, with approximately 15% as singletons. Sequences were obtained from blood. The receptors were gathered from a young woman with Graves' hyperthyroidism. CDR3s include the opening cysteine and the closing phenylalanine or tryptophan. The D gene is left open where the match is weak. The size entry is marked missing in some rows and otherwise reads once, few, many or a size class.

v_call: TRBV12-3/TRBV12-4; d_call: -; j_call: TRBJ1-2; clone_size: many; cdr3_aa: CASSLGGHGYTF; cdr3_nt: TGTGCCAGCAGTTTGGGGGGCCATGGCTACACCTTC
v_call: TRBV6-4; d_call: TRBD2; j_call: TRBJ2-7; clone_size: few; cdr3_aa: CASSDPLTSGRWGAYEQYF; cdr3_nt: TGTGCCAGCAGTGACCCCCTGACTAGCGGGAGATGGGGGGCCTACGAGCAGTACTTC
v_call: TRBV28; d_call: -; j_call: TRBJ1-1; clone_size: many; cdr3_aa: CASSFSGATEAFF; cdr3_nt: TGTGCCAGCAGTTTTTCAGGAGCCACTGAAGCTTTCTTT
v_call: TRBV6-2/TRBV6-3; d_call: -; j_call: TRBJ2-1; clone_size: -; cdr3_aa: CASSFAAGGNEQFF; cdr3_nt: TGTGCCAGCAGTTTCGCAGCAGGGGGGAATGAGCAGTTCTTC
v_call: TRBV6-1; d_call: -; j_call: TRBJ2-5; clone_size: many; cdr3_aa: CASSSLGTQYF; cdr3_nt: TGTGCCAGCAGTTCTTTAGGGACCCAGTACTTC
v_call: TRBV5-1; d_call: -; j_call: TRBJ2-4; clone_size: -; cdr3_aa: CASSSWEYRGALAKNIQYF; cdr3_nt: TGCGCCAGCAGCTCCTGGGAATATCGGGGGGCTCTAGCCAAAAACATTCAGTACTTC
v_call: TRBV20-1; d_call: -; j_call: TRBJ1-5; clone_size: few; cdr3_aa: CSARATGGNQPQHF; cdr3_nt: TGCAGTGCTAGGGCCACAGGCGGCAATCAGCCCCAGCATTTT
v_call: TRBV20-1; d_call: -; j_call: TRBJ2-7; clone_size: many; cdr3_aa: CSAGRGAGYEQYF; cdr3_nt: TGCAGTGCTGGCCGAGGGGCGGGCTACGAGCAGTACTTC
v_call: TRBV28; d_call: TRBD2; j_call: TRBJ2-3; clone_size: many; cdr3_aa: CASRRRRLAQGTDTQYF; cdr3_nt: TGTGCCAGCAGACGACGTCGACTAGCTCAGGGCACAGATACGCAGTATTTT
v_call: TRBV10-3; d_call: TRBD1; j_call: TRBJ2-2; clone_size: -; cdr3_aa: CAISKQGAQTGELFF; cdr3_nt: TGTGCCATCAGCAAACAGGGGGCGCAAACCGGGGAGCTGTTTTTT